The rows below give T cell receptor beta chains drawn from one sample of a study of shared T cell receptors in the human thymus. Repertoires were generated with immunoSEQ multiplex PCR, while TCRdb's copy carries only in-frame clones and drops some. This table holds 630,000 or so clones, about 90% found once. These data were likewise used in another study, on human thymus T cells.

The sequenced material came from thymocytes. Receptors were obtained from a boy less than two years old with a congenital heart defect. Each CDR3 is given without its conserved first and last residue. Fields, in order: V gene, CDR3 protein.

v_call: TRBV5-1
cdr3_aa: ASSIPPGTSGKWDNEQF

v_call: TRBV5-1
cdr3_aa: AIPTSGGPSTDTQY

v_call: TRBV4-2
cdr3_aa: ASSHAPGSSYNEQF

v_call: TRBV5-1
cdr3_aa: ASSLGGGTEAF

v_call: TRBV25-1
cdr3_aa: ASSDSGRVSGNTIY

v_call: TRBV28
cdr3_aa: ASAGRKEAF

v_call: TRBV15
cdr3_aa: ATSRDRQFYGYT

v_call: TRBV14
cdr3_aa: ASSQEPDRGPYEQY

v_call: TRBV28
cdr3_aa: ASSTLTSGRLLDEQY

v_call: TRBV6-1
cdr3_aa: TTSHRDRVNYGYT

v_call: TRBV29-1
cdr3_aa: SVDSLAGGCNEQF

v_call: TRBV10-2
cdr3_aa: ASSARTRHTDTQY

v_call: TRBV29-1
cdr3_aa: SVGPKISTGGGETQY

v_call: TRBV5-1
cdr3_aa: ASSHGEYTEAF

v_call: TRBV14
cdr3_aa: ASSQGKERQGRVEQY

v_call: TRBV7-9
cdr3_aa: ASSLGTGTSALEQY

v_call: TRBV25-1
cdr3_aa: ASSGRRAGAPDTQY

v_call: TRBV7-2
cdr3_aa: ASSHLAAGRREF

v_call: TRBV21-1
cdr3_aa: ASSKKGGLAAYNEQF

v_call: TRBV29-1
cdr3_aa: SVAAYNTEAF

v_call: TRBV10-3
cdr3_aa: AISESKLASGRNPYEQY

v_call: TRBV21-1
cdr3_aa: ASSKGRFGTGYSSNQPQH